One sample yielded the 11 T cell receptor beta chains listed below, sequenced in a study of Tregs in tolerant kidney transplant recipients. Related graft donors supplied nonmyeloablative bone marrow transplants, and mixed chimerism was transient. This table comes from immunoSEQ multiplex PCR, and its TCRdb copy is limited to in-frame clones, with some not included. The repertoire table contains about 11,000 clones. The source material was CD8+ T cells from blood (PBMCs), sampled 24 months after the transplant. These receptors came from a human patient who received a combined kidney and bone marrow transplant. Certain T cells may be donor cells from the graft.

As concerns this clone: The CDR3 end lies 3 residues beyond the end of the read and is filled in from the germline J gene. The V gene is TRBV29-1, the J gene TRBJ1-1; D is undetermined. The CDR3 consists of 11 residues. Germline V gene data show CDR1 as SQVTM and CDR2 as ANQGSEA. The sequenced CDR3 bases are TGCAGCGCTCCTAAGGGCTTAGAA. Its translation is CSAPKGLE. From start to end, the CDR3 is CSAPKGLEAFF.

Points on this clone: The read terminates 3 residues before the CDR3 end, so the remaining end is supplied by the germline J gene. The chain has TRBV12-5 and TRBJ2-5; TRBD1 aligns across 10 bases. CDR3 length: 15 amino acids. CDR1 is LGHNT, CDR2 FRNRAP, per germline. V shed 5 bases and J 1 base; nucleotides not matched to a gene: 4. The CDR3 bases that were read are TGTGCTAGTGGTCCGGGACAGGGGCCCCAAGAGACC. Protein product: CASGPGQGPQET. The entire CDR3 sequence reads CASGPGQGPQETQYF.

Remarks on this clone: The CDR3 end lies 3 residues beyond the end of the read and is filled in from the germline J gene. The chain couples TRBV7-8 to TRBJ1-2; D unresolved. With 1 base removed from V and 0 bases from J, the gap between germline ends came to 3 bases. The CDR3 has 13 residues. Per germline, CDR1 SGHVS and CDR2 FQNEAQ. CDR3 DNA, as far as it was read: TGTGCCAGCAGCTTAGTCTCTAACTATGGC. It is translated as CASSLVSNYG. The entire CDR3 reads CASSLVSNYGYTF.

A word on this clone: The read terminates 3 residues before the CDR3 end, so the remaining end is supplied by the germline J gene. The chain recombines TRBV7-9 with TRBJ2-5; 8 nucleotides line up with TRBD1. Germline V CDR1 and CDR2: SEHNR, FQNEAQ (reference sequence). Trimming took 5 bases from V and 4 from J; bases not matched to a gene: 9. The CDR3 length is 15 residues. CDR3 DNA (partial): TGTGCCAGCAGCCACCGGGACAGGAACGTAGAGACC. This translates into CASSHRDRNVET. The whole CDR3 reads CASSHRDRNVETQYF.

Remarks on this clone: The read ends 3 residues shy of where the CDR3 ends; the end is completed using the germline J gene. The V and J genes are TRBV7-6 and TRBJ2-3; perhaps TRBD1 as D (6 bases). This CDR3 has 16 residues. Looked up from germline, CDR1 is SGHVS and CDR2 is FNYEAQ. The ends were cut back, 5 bases at V and 0 bases at J, with 15 bases in the middle. The DNA read from the CDR3 is TGTGCCAGCAGCCTCCGGAGTAGGGGGAGCACAGATACG. Amino acids: CASSLRSRGSTDT. The full CDR3 is CASSLRSRGSTDTQYF.

Remarks on this clone: Read data end 3 residues before the CDR3 end; the end is taken from the germline J gene. The chain combines TRBV4-2 with TRBJ2-2; 9 bases map to TRBD2. Germline assignment: CDR1 LGHNA and CDR2 YNFKEQ. J lost 4 bases, V lost 4 bases, and 10 bases had no gene match. The CDR3 totals 17 residues. Incomplete CDR3 DNA: TGTGCCAGCAGCCCGGACTTAGCGGGAGAGGTCACCGGGGAG. As protein: CASSPDLAGEVTGE. The CDR3 in full is CASSPDLAGEVTGELFF.

On this clone itself: The read ends 3 residues before the CDR3 terminus; that terminus is restored from the germline J gene. The chain is built from TRBV19 and TRBJ2-7; D may be TRBD1 (5 bases). From germline, CDR1 is LNHDA and CDR2 SQIVND (reference sequence). This CDR3 spans 14 amino acids. V shed 3 bases and J shed 2 bases, with 11 bases lying between them. The covered CDR3 bases are TGTGCCAGTAGTATCGGAGCAGGGACCTACGAG. Translation gives CASSIGAGTYE. The complete CDR3 protein is CASSIGAGTYEQYF.

In regard to this clone: The CDR3 end is not reached by the read, which stops 3 residues before it; the germline J gene fills it in. The V and J genes are TRBV7-2 and TRBJ1-6, with D possibly being TRBD1 (6 bases). The V and J ends lost 6 bases and 1 base respectively, with 10 bases between them. The CDR3 consists of 15 residues. Germline CDR1 SGHTA, CDR2 FQGNSA. CDR3 sequence: CASRPDSSYNSPLHF. CDR3 DNA, as far as it was read: TGTGCCAGCAGACCGGACAGTTCCTATAATTCACCC.

Turning to this clone: The read terminates 3 residues ahead of where the CDR3 ends, so the germline J gene completes it. The V and J genes are TRBV11-2 and TRBJ2-5; the D is unclear. Trimming stripped 5 bases from V and 2 bases from J, with 12 bases between. The CDR3 has 14 amino acids. Germline lookup yields CDR1 SGHAT and CDR2 FQNNGV. This CDR3 is CASSPTTGQETQYF. CDR3 DNA, as far as it was read: TGTGCCAGCAGCCCCACAACGGGTCAAGAGACC.

Details on this clone: The sequenced fragment ends 3 residues before the CDR3 boundary, so the rest is inferred from the germline J gene. This chain joins TRBV24-1 and TRBJ2-7, with 8 bases identical to TRBD1. The V gene end was trimmed by 9 bases and the J gene end by 6 bases; junction bases not matched to a gene: 9. This CDR3 is 13 amino acids long. Germline V lookup: CDR1 KGHDR, CDR2 SFDVKD. The sequenced part of the CDR3 DNA is TGTGCCACCGGAGACACAGGGGGTCTCGAG. Translation gives CATGDTGGLE. The full-length CDR3 reads as CATGDTGGLEQYF.

The CDR3 protein is CASSSGASGNTIYF. CDR3 bases read: TGCGCCAGCAGCTCAGGGGCCTCTGGAAACACC. The chain is built from TRBV5-1 and TRBJ1-3; weak D call: TRBD1 (6 bases). The CDR3 end is not reached by the read, which stops 3 residues before it; the germline J gene fills it in. V lost 3 bases, J lost 0 bases, and 7 bases lay in between. CDR1 and CDR2 from the germline V gene are SGHRS and YFSETQ. The CDR3 spans 14 residues.